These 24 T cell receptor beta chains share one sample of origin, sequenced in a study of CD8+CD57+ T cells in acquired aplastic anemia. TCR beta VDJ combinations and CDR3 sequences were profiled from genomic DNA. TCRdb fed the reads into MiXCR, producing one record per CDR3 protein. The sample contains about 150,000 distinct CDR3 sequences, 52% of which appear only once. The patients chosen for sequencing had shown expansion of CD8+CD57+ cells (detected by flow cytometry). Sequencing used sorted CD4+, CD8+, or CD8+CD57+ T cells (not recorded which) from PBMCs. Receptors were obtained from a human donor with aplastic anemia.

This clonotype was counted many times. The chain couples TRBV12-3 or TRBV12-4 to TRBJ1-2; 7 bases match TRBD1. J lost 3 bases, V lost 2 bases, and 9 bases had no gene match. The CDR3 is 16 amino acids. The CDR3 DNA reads TGTGCCAGCAGTTTAAACCCAAGGGACAGCGACTATGGCTACACCTTC. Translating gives CASSLNPRDSDYGYTF.

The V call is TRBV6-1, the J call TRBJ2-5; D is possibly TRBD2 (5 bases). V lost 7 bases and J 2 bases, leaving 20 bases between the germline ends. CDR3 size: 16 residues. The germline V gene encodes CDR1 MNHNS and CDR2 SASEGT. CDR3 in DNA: TGTGCCAGCACATCTTGGGGTGGGAGAGGGCAAGAGACCCAGTACTTC. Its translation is CASTSWGGRGQETQYF.

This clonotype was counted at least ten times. This CDR3 is CASSRRQGDVETQYF. The CDR3, as DNA: TGTGCCAGCAGCCGGCGGCAGGGGGACGTAGAGACCCAGTACTTC. This chain connects TRBV14 to TRBJ2-5; TRBD1 matches 7 bases. The V gene end was trimmed by 4 bases and the J gene end by 4 bases; junction bases not matched to a gene: 9. The CDR3 has 15 amino acids. Germline-derived CDR1 and CDR2 are SGHDN and FVKESK.

The CDR3 here is CASKGLAGQETQYF. As DNA, the CDR3 is TGTGCCAGCAAGGGACTAGCGGGCCAAGAGACCCAGTACTTC. This rearrangement joins TRBV2 to TRBJ2-5, with 12 nucleotides matching TRBD2. This CDR3 is 14 amino acids long. The trim removed 7 bases at V and 1 base at J, leaving 1 base unmatched. CDR1 is SNHLY, CDR2 FYNNEI, per germline.

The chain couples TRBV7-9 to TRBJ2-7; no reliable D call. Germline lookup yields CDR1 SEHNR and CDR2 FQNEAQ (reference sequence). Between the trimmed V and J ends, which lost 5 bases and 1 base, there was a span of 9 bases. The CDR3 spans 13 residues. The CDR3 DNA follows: TGTGCCAGCAGCGACGGACGGTCCTACGAGCAGTACTTC. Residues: CASSDGRSYEQYF. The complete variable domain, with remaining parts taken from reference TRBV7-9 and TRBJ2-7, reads DTGVSQNPRHKITKRGQNVTFRCDPISEHNRLYWYRQTLGQGPEFLTYFQNEAQLEKSRLLSDRFSAERPKGSFSTLEIQRTEQGDSAMYLCASSDGRSYEQYFGPGTRLTVT.

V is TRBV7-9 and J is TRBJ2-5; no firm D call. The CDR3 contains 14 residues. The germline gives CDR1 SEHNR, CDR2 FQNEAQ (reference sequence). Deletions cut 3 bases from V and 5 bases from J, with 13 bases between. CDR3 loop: CASSFISEGETQYF. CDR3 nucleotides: TGTGCCAGCAGCTTCATATCCGAAGGGGAGACCCAGTACTTC.

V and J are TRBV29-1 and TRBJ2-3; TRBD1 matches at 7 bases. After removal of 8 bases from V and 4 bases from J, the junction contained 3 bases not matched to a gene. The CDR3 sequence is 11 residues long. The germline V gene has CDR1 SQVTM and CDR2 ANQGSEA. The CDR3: CSFRGSDTQYF. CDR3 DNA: TGCAGCTTCAGGGGGTCAGATACGCAGTATTTT.

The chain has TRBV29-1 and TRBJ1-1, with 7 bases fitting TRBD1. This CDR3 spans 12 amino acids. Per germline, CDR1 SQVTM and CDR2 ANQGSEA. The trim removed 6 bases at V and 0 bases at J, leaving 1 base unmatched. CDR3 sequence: CSVDRVNTEAFF. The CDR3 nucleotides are TGCAGCGTAGACAGGGTGAACACTGAAGCTTTCTTT.

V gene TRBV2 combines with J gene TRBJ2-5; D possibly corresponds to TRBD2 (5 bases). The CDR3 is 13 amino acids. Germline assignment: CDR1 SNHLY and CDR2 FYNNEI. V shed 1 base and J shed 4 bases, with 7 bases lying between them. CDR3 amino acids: CASSEGAGETQYF. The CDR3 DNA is TGTGCCAGCAGTGAAGGGGCGGGAGAGACCCAGTACTTC.

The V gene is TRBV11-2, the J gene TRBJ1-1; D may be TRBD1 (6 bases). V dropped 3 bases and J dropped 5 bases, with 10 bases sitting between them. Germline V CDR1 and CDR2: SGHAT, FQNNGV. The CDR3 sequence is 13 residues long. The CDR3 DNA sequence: TGTGCCAGCAGCTTGAAGGGGGGAACTGAAGCTTTCTTT. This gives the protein CASSLKGGTEAFF.

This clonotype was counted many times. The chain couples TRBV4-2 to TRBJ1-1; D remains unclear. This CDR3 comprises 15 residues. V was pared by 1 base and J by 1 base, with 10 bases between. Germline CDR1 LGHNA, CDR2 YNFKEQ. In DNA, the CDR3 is TGTGCCAGCAGCCAAGCTTTATTAGGGAACACTGAAGCTTTCTTT. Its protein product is CASSQALLGNTEAFF.

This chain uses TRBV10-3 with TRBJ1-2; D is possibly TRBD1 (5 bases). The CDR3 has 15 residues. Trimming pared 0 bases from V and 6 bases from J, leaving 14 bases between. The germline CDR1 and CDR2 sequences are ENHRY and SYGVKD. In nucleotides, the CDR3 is TGTGCCATCAGTGAGTCTAGGGTGGGGCAGGATGGCTACACCTTC. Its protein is CAISESRVGQDGYTF.

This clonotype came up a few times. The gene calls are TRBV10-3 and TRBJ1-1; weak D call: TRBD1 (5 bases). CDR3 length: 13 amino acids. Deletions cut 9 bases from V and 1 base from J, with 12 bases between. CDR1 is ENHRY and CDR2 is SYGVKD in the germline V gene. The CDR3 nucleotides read TGTGCCATAGCCGGGACGGGGAACACTGAAGCTTTCTTT. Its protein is CAIAGTGNTEAFF.

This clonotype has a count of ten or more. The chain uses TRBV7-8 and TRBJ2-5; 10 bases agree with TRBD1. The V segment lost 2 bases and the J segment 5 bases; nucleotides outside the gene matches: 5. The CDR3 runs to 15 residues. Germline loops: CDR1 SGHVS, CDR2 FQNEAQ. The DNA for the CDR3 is TGTGCCAGCAGCTTAACACCGGGACAGGGGGAGACCCAGTACTTC. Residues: CASSLTPGQGETQYF.

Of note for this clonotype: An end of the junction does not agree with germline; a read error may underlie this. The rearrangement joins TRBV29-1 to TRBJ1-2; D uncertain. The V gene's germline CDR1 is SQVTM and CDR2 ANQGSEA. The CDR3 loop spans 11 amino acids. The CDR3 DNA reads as TGCAGCCTTACGACTAAATATGGCTACACCTTC. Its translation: CSLTTKYGYTF.

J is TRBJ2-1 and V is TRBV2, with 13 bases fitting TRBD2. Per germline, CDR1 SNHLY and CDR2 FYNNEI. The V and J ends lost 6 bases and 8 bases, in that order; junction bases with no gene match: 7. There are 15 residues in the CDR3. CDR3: CASRGRTSGSHEQFF. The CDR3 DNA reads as TGTGCCAGCAGAGGTAGGACTAGCGGGAGCCATGAGCAGTTCTTC. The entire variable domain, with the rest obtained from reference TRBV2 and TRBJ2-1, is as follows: EPEVTQTPSHQVTQMGQEVILRCVPISNHLYFYWYRQILGQKVEFLVSFYNNEISEKSEIFDDQFSVERPDGSNFTLKIRSTKLEDSAMYFCASRGRTSGSHEQFFGPGTRLTVL.

CDR3 protein: CASSQDHGDQPQHF. The DNA of the CDR3 is TGCGCCAGCAGCCAAGATCACGGTGATCAGCCCCAGCATTTT. V gene TRBV4-1 combines with J gene TRBJ1-5; D is ambiguous. The CDR3 is 14 amino acids. V lost 0 bases and J 5 bases, leaving 8 bases between the germline ends. Germline assignment: CDR1 MGHRA and CDR2 YSYEKL.

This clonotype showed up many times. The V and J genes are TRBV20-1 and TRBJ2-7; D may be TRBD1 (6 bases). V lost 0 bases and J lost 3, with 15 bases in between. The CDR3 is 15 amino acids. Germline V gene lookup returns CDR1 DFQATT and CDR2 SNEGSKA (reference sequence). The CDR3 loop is CSARDSRGPNYEQYF. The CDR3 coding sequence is TGCAGTGCTAGAGATAGCAGGGGACCCAACTACGAGCAGTACTTC.

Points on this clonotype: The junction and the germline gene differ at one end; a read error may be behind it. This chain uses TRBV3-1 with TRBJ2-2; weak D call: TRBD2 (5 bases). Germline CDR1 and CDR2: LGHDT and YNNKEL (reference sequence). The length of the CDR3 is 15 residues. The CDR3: CASSPEGEVTGDLFF. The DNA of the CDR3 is TGTGCCAGCAGCCCCGAGGGAGAGGTGACCGGGGATCTGTTTTTT.

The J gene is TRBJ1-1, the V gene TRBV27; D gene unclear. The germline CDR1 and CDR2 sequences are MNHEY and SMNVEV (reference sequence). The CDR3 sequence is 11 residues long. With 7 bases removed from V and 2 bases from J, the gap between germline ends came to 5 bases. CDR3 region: CASIKNTEAFF. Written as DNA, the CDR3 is TGTGCCAGCATTAAAAACACTGAAGCTTTCTTT.

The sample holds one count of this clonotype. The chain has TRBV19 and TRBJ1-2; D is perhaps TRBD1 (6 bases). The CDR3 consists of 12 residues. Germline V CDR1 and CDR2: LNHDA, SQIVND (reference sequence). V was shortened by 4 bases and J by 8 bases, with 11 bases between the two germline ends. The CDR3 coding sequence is TGTGCCAGTAGTAGAACAGGGAGCGGCTACACCTTC. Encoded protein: CASSRTGSGYTF.

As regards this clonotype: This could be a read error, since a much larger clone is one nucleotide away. The CDR3 reads CAGSLAQGNTIYF. CDR3 sequence (DNA): TGTGCCGGCAGCTTGGCGCAGGGAAACACCATATATTTT. The chain links TRBV7-9 to TRBJ1-3, with unresolved D. The CDR3 is 13 amino acids. The germline CDR1 and CDR2 sequences are SEHNR and FQNEAQ (reference sequence).

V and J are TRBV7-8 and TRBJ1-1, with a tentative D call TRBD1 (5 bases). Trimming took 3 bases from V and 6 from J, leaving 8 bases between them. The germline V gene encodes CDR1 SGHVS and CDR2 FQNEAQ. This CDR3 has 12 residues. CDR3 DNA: TGTGCCAGCAGCTTTGACAGAGCTGAAGCTTTCTTT. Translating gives CASSFDRAEAFF.

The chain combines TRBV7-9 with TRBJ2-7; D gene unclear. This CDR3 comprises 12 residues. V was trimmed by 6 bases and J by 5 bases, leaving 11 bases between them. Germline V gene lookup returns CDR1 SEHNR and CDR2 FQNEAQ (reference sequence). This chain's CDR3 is CASSPLPDEQYF. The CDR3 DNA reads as TGTGCCAGCAGTCCCCTTCCCGACGAGCAGTACTTC.